This T cell receptor (beta chain) was found in a study of blood T cell repertoires in COVID-19. For the study at large: Acute and convalescent COVID-19 specimens originated in the United States, Italy and Spain. PBMCs, B-cell-depleted T cells, or T cells provided the cDNA or gDNA that made up the material.

The repertoire was sequenced with immunoSEQ multiplex PCR; TCRdb's copy has only in-frame clones and lacks some. This table has just under 65,000 clones, around 82% appearing once. Trimming cost V 7 bases and J 0 bases; bases outside gene matches: 5. Germline CDR1 reads MNHEY; CDR2 reads SVGAGI. The CDR3 consists of 15 residues. This chain connects TRBV6-5 to TRBJ2-7; 11 positions match TRBD1. The source material was peripheral blood. The TCR was taken from a human donor in a cohort sampled during active COVID-19. The CDR3 reads CASTTGTGGSYEQYF. The DNA for the CDR3 is TGTGCCAGCACCACCGGGACAGGGGGCTCCTACGAGCAGTACTTC.